Presented here are 11 T cell receptor beta chains from one specimen sequenced in a study of blood T cell repertoires in COVID-19. The repertoire was sequenced with immunoSEQ multiplex PCR; TCRdb's copy has only in-frame clones and lacks some. The sample includes tens of thousands of clones, roughly 87% of them seen just once. What was sequenced was peripheral blood. The receptors were sampled from a human donor in a cohort sampled during active COVID-19.

The chain uses TRBV19 and TRBJ2-1, with D hard to call. Trimming pared 3 bases from V and 6 bases from J, leaving 12 bases between. The germline V gene encodes CDR1 LNHDA and CDR2 SQIVND (reference sequence). The CDR3 consists of 14 residues. The CDR3: CASSIYGVSNEQFF. The DNA for the CDR3 is TGTGCCAGTAGTATTTACGGTGTGTCCAATGAGCAGTTCTTC.

This chain links TRBV5-4 with TRBJ2-3, with D maybe TRBD2 (6 bases). The CDR3 runs 16 residues. Deletions cut 4 bases from V and 2 bases from J, with 17 bases between. Germline CDR1 is SGHNT and CDR2 is YYREEE (reference sequence). The DNA for the CDR3 is TGTGCCAGCAGCGCCCCCTTGCGGGGCGTCACAGATACGCAGTATTTT. Translation gives CASSAPLRGVTDTQYF.

This chain connects TRBV29-1 to TRBJ2-7; 7 nucleotides match TRBD1. Trimming took 0 bases from V and 3 from J; bases not matched to a gene: 8. The CDR3 has 15 amino acids. Germline V CDR1 and CDR2: SQVTM, ANQGSEA. The CDR3 DNA is TGCAGCGTTGAAGAGTCCCCAGGGGGAGTCTACGAGCAGTACTTC. It yields the protein CSVEESPGGVYEQYF.

In nucleotides, the CDR3 is TGTGCCAGCAGTCATGGGGGACAGGGTTACGAGCAGTACTTC. Translation: CASSHGGQGYEQYF. The J gene is TRBJ2-7, the V gene TRBV27; 9 bases map to TRBD1. Germline values: CDR1 MNHEY, CDR2 SMNVEV (reference sequence). The CDR3 sequence is 14 residues long. J gave up 4 bases and V 5 bases, and 6 bases lay outside the gene matches.

This clone was seen just once. The V and J genes are TRBV6-2 or TRBV6-3 and TRBJ2-2; D possibly corresponds to TRBD2 (7 bases). The V and J ends lost 2 bases and 5 bases respectively, with 15 bases between them. Germline V gene data show CDR1 as MNHEY and CDR2 as SVGEGT. The CDR3 consists of 16 residues. The CDR3 region is CASSYKGGAWTGELFF. The DNA of the CDR3 is TGTGCCAGCAGTTACAAGGGGGGGGCGTGGACCGGGGAGCTGTTTTTT.

This clone was seen just once. V and J are TRBV7-9 and TRBJ1-5, with 8 positions matching TRBD1. The length of the CDR3 is 15 residues. The J segment lost 2 bases and the V segment lost 4 bases, leaving 4 bases of the junction unmatched. The germline V gene has CDR1 SEHNR and CDR2 FQNEAQ (reference sequence). The CDR3 nucleotides are TGTGCCAGCAGCTCCGGACAGGGTCGCAATCAGCCCCAGCATTTT. Protein product: CASSSGQGRNQPQHF.

V gene TRBV6-2 or TRBV6-3 combines with J gene TRBJ1-5, with 8 bases that match TRBD1. CDR3 length: 14 amino acids. The ends lost 6 bases at V and 7 bases at J; junction bases unmatched: 8. Per germline, CDR1 MNHEY and CDR2 SVGEGT. The CDR3 here is CASSSGQVFQPQHF. For the CDR3, the DNA is TGTGCCAGCAGCTCGGGACAGGTTTTCCAGCCCCAGCATTTT.

This clone was observed a single time. The V and J genes are TRBV30 and TRBJ1-2, with a weak D call TRBD1 (6 bases). The CDR3 loop spans 18 amino acids. V was clipped by 1 base and J by 0 bases, with 21 bases between them. Germline V gene sequence: CDR1 GTSNPN, CDR2 SVGIG (reference sequence). The chain's CDR3 is CAWSEGVEGQLANYGYTF. The CDR3, as DNA: TGTGCCTGGAGTGAGGGAGTGGAAGGACAGCTAGCTAACTATGGCTACACCTTC.

The chain links TRBV5-4 to TRBJ2-3; unclear D gene. Germline-derived CDR1 and CDR2 are SGHNT and YYREEE (reference sequence). The CDR3 runs 14 residues. V lost 0 bases to trimming and J lost 4 bases, with 9 bases between them. The CDR3 coding sequence is TGTGCCAGCAGCTTGGACTGGAGAGCAGATACGCAGTATTTT. Its protein product is CASSLDWRADTQYF.

The sample holds one count of this clone. The genes are TRBV7-9 and TRBJ2-1; D uncertain. V dropped 3 bases and J dropped 8 bases, with 11 bases sitting between them. This CDR3 spans 13 amino acids. The germline CDR1 and CDR2 sequences are SEHNR and FQNEAQ (reference sequence). The CDR3 region is CASSFQVADEQFF. As DNA, the CDR3 is TGTGCCAGCAGCTTCCAAGTGGCGGATGAGCAGTTCTTC.

There are a few counts of this clone. The V call is TRBV4-1, the J call TRBJ2-3, with 8 bases that match TRBD1. After removal of 0 bases from V and 2 bases from J, the junction contained 7 bases not matched to a gene. This CDR3 region has 17 residues. CDR1 MGHRA and CDR2 YSYEKL come from the germline V gene. CDR3 sequence (DNA): TGCGCCAGCAGCCAAGACGACAGGGGCACATCCACAGATACGCAGTATTTT. Protein: CASSQDDRGTSTDTQYF.